This TCR beta chain was profiled in a study of blood T cell repertoires in COVID-19. In the study overall: Some COVID-19 samples were acute and others convalescent; all came from the United States, Italy and Spain.

Produced via immunoSEQ multiplex PCR; TCRdb's table is partial and in-frame only. The sample yields 130,000 to 150,000 clones, approximately 88% seen once. Sequenced sample: peripheral blood. The source is a woman aged 50 to 60 with acute or convalescent COVID-19.

CDR3 in amino acids: CASRLSGGAEDTQYF. The CDR3 DNA sequence: TGTGCCAGCAGACTTAGCGGGGGGGCTGAAGATACGCAGTATTTT. This chain connects TRBV5-4 to TRBJ2-3; 11 bases are shared with TRBD2. CDR1 SGHNT and CDR2 YYREEE come from the germline V gene (reference sequence). Trimming removed 5 bases from V and 5 bases from J; junction bases left unmatched: 7. The CDR3 runs 15 residues. Filled out from reference TRBV5-4 and TRBJ2-3, the complete variable domain reads ETGVTQSPTHLIKTRGQQVTLRCSSQSGHNTVSWYQQALGQGPQFIFQYYREEENGRGNFPPRFSGLQFPNYSSELNVNALELDDSALYLCASRLSGGAEDTQYFGPGTRLTVL.